The subject of this entry is one T cell receptor beta chain. The antigen is not known. These data belong to a study of breast tumors, draining lymph nodes, adjacent tissues. Study-wide results and limits: Luminal-like breast cancer showed significantly greater tumor-nontumor repertoire similarity than basal-like breast cancer did. Data only fit, rather than demonstrated, lymph node origin of most tumor T cells. Tumor TCR diversity was below lymph nodes but above nontumor tissue.

Samples came from axillary lymph nodes draining the breast cancer. TCRdb passed the multiplex PCR reads through MiXCR, listing each CDR3 protein once. The sample holds around 230,000 distinct CDR3 sequences; about 32% are singletons and the top ten take 1.3% to 1.5%. Germline trimming cut 7 bases from V and 3 bases from J; bases unmatched to any gene: 8. Looked up from germline, CDR1 is MDHEN and CDR2 is SYDVKM. There are 14 residues in the CDR3. This TCR derives from a female donor with breast cancer. Some clones in this sample may be carry-over from other donors' samples. V gene TRBV28 combines with J gene TRBJ2-7, with TRBD1 matching over 8 bases. Specimen: axillary lymph node tissue. This CDR3 is CASTRTGMNYEQYF. CDR3 in DNA: TGTGCCAGCACCAGGACAGGGATGAACTACGAGCAGTACTTC.